The 13 T cell receptor beta chains listed next were all sequenced from one sample in a study of Graves' ophthalmopathy and Graves' hyperthyroidism. Amplifying from RNA transcripts, the study obtained TCR beta CDR3 regions. Second-round multiplex PCR followed a first-round RT-PCR using HTBI primers. One entry per CDR3 protein results from TCRdb running MiXCR on the multiplex PCR reads. The sample includes about 620,000 distinct CDR3 sequences, 20% to 25% of them seen just once. Material: peripheral blood. These receptors were obtained from a woman younger than 30 with stable Graves' hyperthyroidism. Some clones in this sample may be carry-over from other donors' samples.

This clonotype was seen ten or more times. This chain joins TRBV5-1 and TRBJ2-7; D assignment may be TRBD1 or TRBD2 (5 bases each). CDR1 and CDR2 (germline): SGHRS, YFSETQ. The CDR3 covers 14 residues. V was shortened by 2 bases and J by 3 bases, with 12 bases between the two germline ends. The chain's CDR3 is CASSLGTSNYEQYF. The CDR3 DNA reads TGCGCCAGCAGCTTAGGGACGTCAAACTACGAGCAGTACTTC. The variable domain in full, with the rest retrieved from reference TRBV5-1 and TRBJ2-7, is KAGVTQTPRYLIKTRGQQVTLSCSPISGHRSVSWYQQTPGQGLQFLFEYFSETQRNKGNFPGRFSGRQFSNSRSEMNVSTLELGDSALYLCASSLGTSNYEQYFGPGTRLTVT.

Many counts were recorded for this clonotype. The chain couples TRBV20-1 to TRBJ1-1; TRBD1 might be the D (5 bases). Germline V gene sequence: CDR1 DFQATT, CDR2 SNEGSKA (reference sequence). The CDR3 spans 12 residues. Trimming removed 2 bases at V and 6 bases at J, with 10 bases between. The CDR3 sequence is CSARRSGPEAFF. In DNA, the CDR3 is TGCAGTGCTAGACGATCGGGGCCTGAAGCTTTCTTT.

The chain carries TRBV7-9 and TRBJ2-7; D gene uncertain. Germline CDR1 and CDR2: SEHNR and FQNEAQ (reference sequence). Trimming took off 5 bases at V and 6 bases at J, with 11 bases between the two ends. This CDR3 is 12 amino acids long. CDR3 DNA sequence: TGTGCCAGCAGCCCAAAACTGTCCGAGCAGTACTTC. It encodes CASSPKLSEQYF.

The V call is TRBV6-1, the J call TRBJ1-2; 7 bases map to TRBD1. This CDR3 comprises 13 residues. The V and J ends lost 6 bases and 8 bases, in that order; junction bases with no gene match: 9. Germline V lookup: CDR1 MNHNS, CDR2 SASEGT. The CDR3 coding sequence is TGTGCCAGCAGCCAGGGGGGTGCGCGAGGCTACACCTTC. This sequence encodes CASSQGGARGYTF.

This clonotype was picked up many times. The chain recombines TRBV7-2 with TRBJ1-1; D is ambiguous. Germline V gives CDR1 SGHTA, CDR2 FQGNSA. Trimming took off 1 base at V and 6 bases at J, with 12 bases between the two ends. CDR3 length: 14 amino acids. This CDR3 reads CASSLGPGIAEAFF. The CDR3 DNA reads as TGTGCCAGCAGCTTAGGTCCGGGTATCGCTGAAGCTTTCTTT.

The J gene is TRBJ1-1, the V gene TRBV6-2 or TRBV6-3, with 8 bases matching TRBD1. CDR3 length equals 17 residues. The germline CDR1 and CDR2 sequences are MNHEY and SVGEGT. V lost 1 base, J lost 1 base, and 8 bases stayed unmatched. CDR3 in amino acids: CASSYYNRGIGNTEAFF. CDR3 DNA sequence: TGTGCCAGCAGTTACTATAACAGGGGGATTGGGAACACTGAAGCTTTCTTT.

The chain links TRBV28 to TRBJ1-1; TRBD1 is a possible D gene (6 bases). V gave up 2 bases and J gave up 11 bases, with 15 bases separating them. The CDR3 consists of 13 residues. Per germline, CDR1 MDHEN and CDR2 SYDVKM. CDR3 in DNA: TGTGCCAGCAGTTTAGGGATACAGGGCGCGGCTTTCTTT. This translates into CASSLGIQGAAFF.

The chain is built from TRBV11-2 and TRBJ1-1; 8 positions match TRBD1. Unmatched junction bases numbered 13, after V lost 4 bases and J lost 12 bases. Germline CDR1 is SGHAT and CDR2 is FQNNGV. CDR3 length equals 14 residues. The DNA of the CDR3 is TGTGCCAGCAGCTCCCAGGGGGCGCCCCTTCATCCTTTCTTT. Amino acids: CASSSQGAPLHPFF.

The rearrangement links TRBV25-1 to TRBJ1-2; the D is unclear. V lost 4 bases to trimming and J lost 4 bases, with 7 bases between them. Germline assignment: CDR1 MGHDK and CDR2 SYGVNS. This CDR3 is 12 amino acids long. The DNA for the CDR3 is TGTGCCAGCAGTGCGAAACCCTATGGCTACACCTTC. Translated, it gives CASSAKPYGYTF.

This clonotype was seen at least ten times. For the CDR3, the DNA is TGTGCCAGTAGGAAGGGGGAGCATCTCTCCTACGAGCAGTACTTC. Encoded protein: CASRKGEHLSYEQYF. The chain couples TRBV19 to TRBJ2-7; D possibly corresponds to TRBD1 (6 bases). Germline CDR1 LNHDA, CDR2 SQIVND (reference sequence). V lost 6 bases to trimming and J lost 0 bases, with 15 bases between them. The length of the CDR3 is 15 residues. Filled out from reference TRBV19 and TRBJ2-7, the complete variable domain reads DGGITQSPKYLFRKEGQNVTLSCEQNLNHDAMYWYRQDPGQGLRLIYYSQIVNDFQKGDIAEGYSVSREKKESFPLTVTSAQKNPTAFYLCASRKGEHLSYEQYFGPGTRLTVT.

This clonotype occurred a few times. This rearrangement joins TRBV15 to TRBJ1-1; D call uncertain. Trimming removed 5 bases at V and 3 bases at J, with 10 bases between. This CDR3 is 13 amino acids long. Germline V lookup: CDR1 LNHNV, CDR2 YYDKDF (reference sequence). CDR3 residues: CATSPLGDTEAFF. In DNA, the CDR3 is TGTGCCACCAGCCCTCTTGGGGACACTGAAGCTTTCTTT.

This clonotype was observed many times. J is TRBJ1-2 and V is TRBV5-1; TRBD1 matches 9 bases. The germline V gene encodes CDR1 SGHRS and CDR2 YFSETQ. CDR3 size: 14 residues. The J segment lost 6 bases and the V segment lost 6 bases, leaving 9 bases of the junction unmatched. This CDR3 reads CASTATGGRNGYTF. The CDR3 bases are TGCGCCAGCACGGCTACAGGGGGCAGGAATGGCTACACCTTC.

The genes are TRBV4-3 and TRBJ2-5; TRBD2 matches 8 bases. The CDR3 loop spans 17 amino acids. The trim removed 1 base at V and 0 bases at J, leaving 7 bases unmatched. The V gene's germline CDR1 is LGHNA and CDR2 YSLEER. CDR3 amino acids: CASSQGPGGGHQETQYF. The CDR3, as DNA: TGCGCCAGCAGCCAAGGGCCCGGGGGGGGACACCAAGAGACCCAGTACTTC.